The text below deals with one TCR beta chain. The sample is drawn from a study of cytomegalovirus exposure and HLA in healthy donors. Primers included in the PCR were 60 Vbeta and 13 Jbeta primers. The repertoire was sequenced with immunoSEQ multiplex PCR; TCRdb's copy has only in-frame clones and lacks some. The table has approximately 150,000 clones, under 90% seen once. Trimming removed 4 bases at V and 6 bases at J, with 21 bases between. From germline, CDR1 is MNHEY and CDR2 SMNVEV (reference sequence). The CDR3 spans 16 residues. Specimen: PBMCs. The V call is TRBV27, the J call TRBJ1-1; weak D call: TRBD1 (5 bases). The TCR originated in a man aged 25-45 years in good health and CMV-seronegative. The CDR3, as DNA: TGTGCCAGCAGTTCCTTTCGGACATACTCCTCTCCTGAAGCTTTCTTT. Residues: CASSSFRTYSSPEAFF.